This entry lists 13 T cell receptor beta chains sequenced from one sample in a study of cytomegalovirus exposure and HLA in healthy donors. Primers for the PCR totalled 60 Vbeta and 13 Jbeta. Assay: immunoSEQ multiplex PCR; the TCRdb copy retains only in-frame clones and omits some. In the table there are roughly 140,000 clones, about 85% of which are singletons. The sequencing sample was made of PBMCs. These receptors were obtained from a woman under 30 in good health and CMV-seronegative.

The chain is built from TRBV6-4 and TRBJ1-2, with unresolved D. The CDR3 sequence is 13 residues long. Germline V gene data show CDR1 as MRHNA and CDR2 as SNTAGT. V was shortened by 6 bases and J by 0 bases, with 8 bases between the two germline ends. Written as DNA, the CDR3 is TGTGCCAGCAGCCTCTTTTCTAACTATGGCTACACCTTC. Its protein product is CASSLFSNYGYTF.

The chain joins TRBV5-1 to TRBJ1-6; TRBD1 is a possible D gene (6 bases). Trimming cost V 4 bases and J 14 bases, with 16 bases left between them. Germline V CDR1 and CDR2: SGHRS, YFSETQ. CDR3 length equals 13 residues. The CDR3 nucleotides are TGCGCCAGCAGCCCGGGACAAAAAGATACCCTCCACTTT. Protein product: CASSPGQKDTLHF. The variable domain in full, completed from reference TRBV5-1 and TRBJ1-6, reads KAGVTQTPRYLIKTRGQQVTLSCSPISGHRSVSWYQQTPGQGLQFLFEYFSETQRNKGNFPGRFSGRQFSNSRSEMNVSTLELGDSALYLCASSPGQKDTLHFGNGTRLTVT.

As to this clone: The sample contains more than one DNA sequence encoding this CDR3. DNA for the CDR3: TGCAGCGTAACCGGACTAGCGGGGCCCACAGATACGCAGTATTTT. Encoded protein: CSVTGLAGPTDTQYF. V and J are TRBV29-1 and TRBJ2-3; 12 bases are shared with TRBD2. The CDR3 has 15 amino acids. Germline trimming cut 6 bases from V and 2 bases from J; bases unmatched to any gene: 6. From germline, CDR1 is SQVTM and CDR2 ANQGSEA.

The chain combines TRBV15 with TRBJ2-5, with a possible D match to TRBD1 (5 bases). CDR1 and CDR2 from the germline V gene are LNHNV and YYDKDF (reference sequence). The CDR3 runs to 15 residues. The V and J ends lost 3 bases and 0 bases respectively, with 11 bases between them. This CDR3 is CATSRSGQDQETQYF. In DNA form, the CDR3 reads TGTGCCACCAGCAGGTCCGGACAAGACCAAGAGACCCAGTACTTC.

The rearrangement joins TRBV2 to TRBJ2-5; tentatively, D is TRBD2 (7 bases). This CDR3 region has 15 residues. Deletions cut 2 bases from V and 5 bases from J, with 15 bases between. CDR1 is SNHLY and CDR2 is FYNNEI in the germline V gene. CDR3 DNA: TGTGCCAGCAGTGAACAGTGGGGGGGCCGGGAGACCCAGTACTTC. Its translation: CASSEQWGGRETQYF.

This clone was observed a few times. The V gene is TRBV5-4, the J gene TRBJ2-7, with D possibly TRBD2 on 5 matching bases. Trimming removed 4 bases from V and 7 bases from J, with 9 bases in between. The CDR3 sequence is 11 residues long. Germline V gene sequence: CDR1 SGHNT, CDR2 YYREEE (reference sequence). This CDR3 is CASSHGGEQYF. The CDR3 DNA follows: TGTGCCAGCAGCCATGGCGGGGAGCAGTACTTC.

The chain has TRBV6-6 and TRBJ2-1; 9 nucleotides agree with TRBD2. The CDR3 spans 16 residues. Germline-derived CDR1 and CDR2 are MNHNY and SVGAGI (reference sequence). The junction had 6 bases not matched to a gene; V was cut back by 4 bases and J by 2 bases. CDR3 bases: TGTGCCAGCAGTTCTTGGGCGGGGGGGCCCTACAATGAGCAGTTCTTC. It yields the protein CASSSWAGGPYNEQFF.

This clone has more than one count but fewer than ten. The chain joins TRBV5-4 to TRBJ2-3, with TRBD2 matching 8 bases. V was pared by 2 bases and J by 2 bases, with 7 bases of the junction left unmatched. The CDR3 contains 16 residues. Germline loops: CDR1 SGHNT, CDR2 YYREEE (reference sequence). As DNA, the CDR3 is TGTGCCAGCAGCTTCCAGCGGGGGACCTACACAGATACGCAGTATTTT. This encodes CASSFQRGTYTDTQYF.

The rearrangement uses TRBV6-1 and TRBJ1-5; D might be TRBD1 (5 bases). Between the trimmed V and J ends, which lost 0 bases and 7 bases, there was a span of 10 bases. CDR3 length: 14 amino acids. Germline V gene data show CDR1 as MNHNS and CDR2 as SASEGT. CDR3 sequence: CASSEASGIQPQHF. The CDR3 DNA reads TGTGCCAGCAGTGAAGCGTCAGGGATCCAGCCCCAGCATTTT.

This rearrangement joins TRBV13 to TRBJ2-3; D might be TRBD1 (5 bases). The ends were cut back, 4 bases at V and 3 bases at J, with 17 bases in the middle. The germline V gene encodes CDR1 PRHDT and CDR2 FYEKMQ (reference sequence). This CDR3 spans 16 amino acids. CDR3 nucleotide sequence: TGTGCCAGCAGCTCCACTGGAACAGGACGGACAGATACGCAGTATTTT. Translating gives CASSSTGTGRTDTQYF.

This clone was observed once. The V and J genes are TRBV6-5 and TRBJ2-7, with D possibly TRBD1 on 6 matching bases. The CDR3 is 14 amino acids. V lost 6 bases and J lost 0, with 12 bases in between. Germline CDR1 and CDR2: MNHEY and SVGAGI. Here the CDR3 DNA reads TGTGCCAGCAGATATAGGACAGACTCCTACGAGCAGTACTTC. Its translation is CASRYRTDSYEQYF.

This clone came up once. The V call is TRBV29-1, the J call TRBJ2-3; D might be TRBD2 (5 bases). Looked up from germline, CDR1 is SQVTM and CDR2 is ANQGSEA. The CDR3 loop spans 15 amino acids. The V and J ends lost 1 base and 3 bases respectively, with 14 bases between them. Here the CDR3 DNA reads TGCAGCGTTGAAGTTGAGGGCCCCGGGACAGATACGCAGTATTTT. Translation gives CSVEVEGPGTDTQYF.

V is TRBV7-8 and J is TRBJ1-2; D gene ambiguous. The CDR3 runs to 14 residues. The germline V gene has CDR1 SGHVS and CDR2 FQNEAQ. V was cut by 1 base and J by 5 bases, with 11 bases left in between. CDR3 region: CASSLGAGRYGYTF. CDR3 nucleotide sequence: TGTGCCAGCAGCTTAGGGGCAGGCCGGTATGGCTACACCTTC.